These 8 T cell receptor beta chains were sequenced from one sample in a study of beta chain features in type 1 diabetes. Every isolated RNA sample was fully reverse transcribed, so sequencing captured expressed TCRB transcripts. Profiling relied on immunoSEQ multiplex PCR, and the TCRdb table lists in-frame clones only, not all of them. The table has approximately 400,000 clones, about 15% seen once. Sequencing was performed on naive CD4+ T cells from blood. The receptors were gathered from a woman under 30 in good health.

Remarks on this clone: A read error may produce the germline difference seen at one junction end. V and J are TRBV7-7 and TRBJ1-1; tentatively, D is TRBD1 (6 bases). CDR1 and CDR2 from the germline V gene are SSHAT and FNYEAQ (reference sequence). This CDR3 comprises 13 residues. CDR3 region: CASSSREGGEAFF. CDR3 nucleotides: TGTGCTAGCAGCTCCAGGGAGGGGGGCGAAGCTTTCTTT.

This clone came up a few times. The chain couples TRBV9 to TRBJ1-2; TRBD1 aligns across 7 bases. The V gene's germline CDR1 is SGDLS and CDR2 YYNGEE. The V gene end was trimmed by 1 base and the J gene end by 4 bases; junction bases not matched to a gene: 1. CDR3 length: 13 residues. DNA of the CDR3: TGTGCCAGCAGCGTAACAGGGGTCTATGGCTACACCTTC. Protein sequence: CASSVTGVYGYTF.

This chain uses TRBV6-5 with TRBJ1-1, with a weak D call TRBD1 (6 bases). Trimming pared 4 bases from V and 1 base from J, leaving 10 bases between. The germline CDR1 and CDR2 sequences are MNHEY and SVGAGI. The CDR3 spans 14 residues. DNA for the CDR3: TGTGCCAGCAGTTTCGGACAGACGAACACTGAAGCTTTCTTT. It specifies CASSFGQTNTEAFF.

This clone was detected only a few times. J is TRBJ2-7 and V is TRBV14, with TRBD2 matching 10 bases. The CDR3 is 14 residues long. V gave up 4 bases and J gave up 2 bases; unmatched junction bases: 2. Germline CDR1 SGHDN, CDR2 FVKESK. DNA for the CDR3: TGTGCCAGCAGCCTACTAGCGGGGACCTACGAGCAGTACTTC. Its translation is CASSLLAGTYEQYF.

The J gene is TRBJ2-7, the V gene TRBV11-2, with 7 bases identical to TRBD1. Germline V gives CDR1 SGHAT, CDR2 FQNNGV. This CDR3 is 15 amino acids long. With 4 bases clipped from V and 1 base from J, the junction kept 7 bases outside the gene matches. CDR3 sequence: CASSSEDRVSYEQYF. CDR3 sequence (DNA): TGTGCCAGCAGCTCCGAAGACAGGGTGTCCTACGAGCAGTACTTC.

This clone was seen more than once but under ten times. The CDR3 spells CASSGQTSGRVDEQFF. Written as DNA, the CDR3 is TGTGCCAGCAGCGGCCAGACTAGCGGGAGGGTCGATGAGCAGTTCTTC. This sequence joins TRBV7-6 and TRBJ2-1, with 14 bases matching TRBD2. CDR1 is SGHVS and CDR2 is FNYEAQ in the germline V gene. The length of the CDR3 is 16 residues. The V segment lost 5 bases and the J segment 8 bases; nucleotides outside the gene matches: 8.

This clone was seen once. The V and J genes are TRBV7-9 and TRBJ2-7; a possible D gene is TRBD1 (6 bases). The CDR3 has 13 amino acids. From germline, CDR1 is SEHNR and CDR2 FQNEAQ (reference sequence). V lost 4 bases, J lost 5 bases, and 12 bases lay in between. Here the CDR3 reads CASSSSYRDEQYF. CDR3 nucleotides: TGTGCCAGCAGCTCGTCTTACAGGGACGAGCAGTACTTC.

In this sample, this clone turned up a few times. CDR3 amino acids: CAWNQGAVSFF. CDR3 sequence (DNA): TGTGCCTGGAACCAGGGGGCTGTATCATTCTTT. The V and J genes are TRBV30 and TRBJ1-1, with 8 bases aligning to TRBD1. The length of the CDR3 is 11 residues. Germline trimming cut 4 bases from V and 14 bases from J; bases unmatched to any gene: 9. Germline-derived CDR1 and CDR2 are GTSNPN and SVGIG (reference sequence).